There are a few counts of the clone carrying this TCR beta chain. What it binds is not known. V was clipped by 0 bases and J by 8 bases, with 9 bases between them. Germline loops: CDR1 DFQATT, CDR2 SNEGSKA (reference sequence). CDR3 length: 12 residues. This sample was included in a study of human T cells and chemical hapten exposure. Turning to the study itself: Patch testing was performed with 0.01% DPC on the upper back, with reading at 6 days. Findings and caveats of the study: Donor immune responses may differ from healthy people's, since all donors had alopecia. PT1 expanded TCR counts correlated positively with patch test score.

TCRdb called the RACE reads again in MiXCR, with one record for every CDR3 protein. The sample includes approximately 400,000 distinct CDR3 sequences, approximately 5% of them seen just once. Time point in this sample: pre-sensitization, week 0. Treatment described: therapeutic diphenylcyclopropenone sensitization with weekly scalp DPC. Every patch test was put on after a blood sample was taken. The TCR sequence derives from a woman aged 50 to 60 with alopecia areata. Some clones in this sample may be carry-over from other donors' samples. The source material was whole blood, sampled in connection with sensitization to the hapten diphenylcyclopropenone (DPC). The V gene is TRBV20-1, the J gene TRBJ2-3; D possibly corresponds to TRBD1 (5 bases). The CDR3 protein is CSAREGPGTQYF. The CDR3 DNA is TGCAGTGCTAGAGAGGGGCCAGGTACGCAGTATTTT.